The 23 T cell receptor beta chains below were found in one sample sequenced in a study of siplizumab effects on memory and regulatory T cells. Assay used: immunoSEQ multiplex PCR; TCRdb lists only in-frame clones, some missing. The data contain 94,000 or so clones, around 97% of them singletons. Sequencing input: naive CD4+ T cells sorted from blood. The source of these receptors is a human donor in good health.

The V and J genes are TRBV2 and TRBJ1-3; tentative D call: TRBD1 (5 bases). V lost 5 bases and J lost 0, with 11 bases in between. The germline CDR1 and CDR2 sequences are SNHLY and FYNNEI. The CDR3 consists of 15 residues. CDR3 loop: CASSISGTSGNTIYF. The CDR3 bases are TGTGCCAGCAGTATCTCAGGGACCTCTGGAAACACCATATATTTT.

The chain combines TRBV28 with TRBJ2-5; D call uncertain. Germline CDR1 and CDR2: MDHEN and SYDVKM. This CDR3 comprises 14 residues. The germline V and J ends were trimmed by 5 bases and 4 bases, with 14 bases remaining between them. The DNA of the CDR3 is TGTGCCAGCAGTCTAGGTACCCGTGGAGAGACCCAGTACTTC. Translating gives CASSLGTRGETQYF.

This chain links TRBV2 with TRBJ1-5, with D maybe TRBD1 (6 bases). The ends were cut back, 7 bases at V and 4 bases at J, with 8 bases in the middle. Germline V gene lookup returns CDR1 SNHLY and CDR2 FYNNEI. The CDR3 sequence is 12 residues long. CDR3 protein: CASTTGNQPQHF. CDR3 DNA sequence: TGTGCCAGCACCACAGGGAATCAGCCCCAGCATTTT.

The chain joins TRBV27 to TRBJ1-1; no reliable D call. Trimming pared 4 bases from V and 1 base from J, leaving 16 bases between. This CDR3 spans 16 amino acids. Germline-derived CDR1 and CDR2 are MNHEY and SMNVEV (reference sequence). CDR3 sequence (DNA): TGTGCCAGCAGTTACAGCGTAATTCCGGGGAACACTGAAGCTTTCTTT. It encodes CASSYSVIPGNTEAFF.

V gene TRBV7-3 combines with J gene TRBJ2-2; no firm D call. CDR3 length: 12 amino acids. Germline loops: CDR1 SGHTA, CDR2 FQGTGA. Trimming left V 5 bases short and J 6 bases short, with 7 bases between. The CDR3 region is CASSPSPGELFF. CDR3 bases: TGTGCCAGCAGCCCCAGTCCCGGGGAGCTGTTTTTT.

The CDR3 loop is CAIKGQGTREQYF. The DNA of the CDR3 is TGTGCCATCAAAGGACAGGGGACACGCGAGCAGTACTTC. This chain links TRBV10-3 with TRBJ2-7; 9 nucleotides line up with TRBD1. This CDR3 is 13 amino acids long. Germline lookup yields CDR1 ENHRY and CDR2 SYGVKD. After removal of 7 bases from V and 6 bases from J, the junction contained 7 bases not matched to a gene.

CDR3 amino acids: CAVKRAGDPYGYTF. DNA for the CDR3: TGTGCCGTAAAACGGGCAGGAGACCCCTATGGCTACACCTTC. V is TRBV27 and J is TRBJ1-2; D is ambiguous. This CDR3 region has 14 residues. The germline V and J ends were trimmed by 11 bases and 4 bases, with 20 bases remaining between them. Germline-derived CDR1 and CDR2 are MNHEY and SMNVEV (reference sequence).

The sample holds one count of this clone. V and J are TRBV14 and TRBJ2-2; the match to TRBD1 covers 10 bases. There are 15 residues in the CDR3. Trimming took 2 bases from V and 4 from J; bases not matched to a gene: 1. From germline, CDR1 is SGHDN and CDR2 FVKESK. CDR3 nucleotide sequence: TGTGCCAGCAGCCAAAGACAGGGGGCCACCGGGGAGCTGTTTTTT. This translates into CASSQRQGATGELFF.

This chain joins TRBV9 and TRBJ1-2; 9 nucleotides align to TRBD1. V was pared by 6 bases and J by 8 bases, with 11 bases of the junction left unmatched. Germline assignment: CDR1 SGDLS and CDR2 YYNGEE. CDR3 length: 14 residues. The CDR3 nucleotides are TGTGCCAGCACGATAAAGGGACAGGGTTGGGGCTACACCTTC. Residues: CASTIKGQGWGYTF.

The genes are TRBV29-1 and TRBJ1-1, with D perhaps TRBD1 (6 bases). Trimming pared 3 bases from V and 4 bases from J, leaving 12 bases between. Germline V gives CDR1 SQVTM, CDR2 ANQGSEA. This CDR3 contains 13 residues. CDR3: CSVDSGGGTEAFF. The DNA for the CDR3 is TGCAGCGTTGATTCGGGGGGCGGCACTGAAGCTTTCTTT.

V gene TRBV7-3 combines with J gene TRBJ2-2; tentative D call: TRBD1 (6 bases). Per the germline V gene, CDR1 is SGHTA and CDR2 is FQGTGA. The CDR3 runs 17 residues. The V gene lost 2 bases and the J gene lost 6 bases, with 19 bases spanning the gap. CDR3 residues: CASSLPGAGQRSGELFF. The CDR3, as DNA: TGTGCCAGCAGCTTACCAGGGGCAGGGCAACGGTCCGGGGAGCTGTTTTTT.

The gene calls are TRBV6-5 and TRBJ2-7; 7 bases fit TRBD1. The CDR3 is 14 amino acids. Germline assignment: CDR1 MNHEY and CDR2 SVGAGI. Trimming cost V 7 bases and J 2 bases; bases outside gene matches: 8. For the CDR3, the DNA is TGTGCCAGCATCTCAGACAGGGCCCCCTACGAGCAGTACTTC. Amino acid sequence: CASISDRAPYEQYF.

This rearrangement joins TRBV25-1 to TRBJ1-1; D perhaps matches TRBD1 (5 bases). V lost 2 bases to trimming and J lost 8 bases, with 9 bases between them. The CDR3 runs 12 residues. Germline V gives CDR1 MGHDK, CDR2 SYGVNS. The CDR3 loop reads CASSERDQEAFF. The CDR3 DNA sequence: TGTGCCAGCAGTGAACGGGACCAGGAAGCTTTCTTT.

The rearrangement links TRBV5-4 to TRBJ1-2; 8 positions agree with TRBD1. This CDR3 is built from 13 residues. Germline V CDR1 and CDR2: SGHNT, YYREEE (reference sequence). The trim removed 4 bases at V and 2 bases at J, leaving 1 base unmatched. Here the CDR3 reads CASSRDRNYGYTF. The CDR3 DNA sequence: TGTGCCAGCAGCAGGGACAGGAACTATGGCTACACCTTC.

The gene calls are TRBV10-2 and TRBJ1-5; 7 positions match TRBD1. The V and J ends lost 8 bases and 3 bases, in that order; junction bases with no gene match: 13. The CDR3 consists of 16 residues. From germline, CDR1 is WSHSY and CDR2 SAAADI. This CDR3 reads CASGRFGTASNQPQHF. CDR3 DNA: TGCGCCAGCGGAAGATTCGGGACAGCCTCCAATCAGCCCCAGCATTTT.

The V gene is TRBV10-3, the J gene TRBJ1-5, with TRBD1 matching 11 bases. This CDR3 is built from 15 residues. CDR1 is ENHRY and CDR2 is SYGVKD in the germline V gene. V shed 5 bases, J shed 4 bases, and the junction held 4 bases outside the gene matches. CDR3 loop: CAISWTGGGNQPQHF. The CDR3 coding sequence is TGTGCCATCAGTTGGACAGGGGGCGGTAATCAGCCCCAGCATTTT.

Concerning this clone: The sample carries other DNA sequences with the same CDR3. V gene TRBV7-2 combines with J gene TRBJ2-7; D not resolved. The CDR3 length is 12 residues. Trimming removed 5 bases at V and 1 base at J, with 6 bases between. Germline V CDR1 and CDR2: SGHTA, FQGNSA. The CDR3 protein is CASSPSSYEQYF. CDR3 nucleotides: TGTGCCAGCAGCCCGTCGTCCTACGAGCAGTACTTC.

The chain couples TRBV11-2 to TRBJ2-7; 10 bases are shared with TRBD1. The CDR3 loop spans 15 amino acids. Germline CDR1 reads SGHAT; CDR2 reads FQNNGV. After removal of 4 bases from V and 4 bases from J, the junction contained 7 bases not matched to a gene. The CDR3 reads CASSSLTGGPYEQYF. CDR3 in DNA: TGTGCCAGCAGCTCTCTGACAGGGGGCCCGTACGAGCAGTACTTC.

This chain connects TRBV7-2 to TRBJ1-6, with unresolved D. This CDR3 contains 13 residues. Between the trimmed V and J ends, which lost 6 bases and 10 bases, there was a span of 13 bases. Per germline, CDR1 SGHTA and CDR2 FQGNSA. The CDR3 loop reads CASSSYIESPLHF. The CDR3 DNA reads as TGTGCCAGCAGTTCCTATATTGAGTCACCCCTCCACTTT.

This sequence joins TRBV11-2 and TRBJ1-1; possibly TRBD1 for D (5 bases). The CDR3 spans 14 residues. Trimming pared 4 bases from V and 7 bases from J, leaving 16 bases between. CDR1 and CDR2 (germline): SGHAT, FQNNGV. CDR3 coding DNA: TGTGCCAGCAGCTCCCGTAGGGGTTTGGGTGAAGCTTTCTTT. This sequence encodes CASSSRRGLGEAFF.

For the CDR3, the DNA is TGCGCCAGCAGCTACCCCGGGACATCACTCGAGCAGTACTTC. Its protein is CASSYPGTSLEQYF. V usage is TRBV4-3 and J usage is TRBJ2-7, with D possibly being TRBD1 (6 bases). V lost 5 bases and J lost 6, with 17 bases in between. The CDR3 covers 14 residues. Germline V CDR1 and CDR2: LGHNA, YSLEER.

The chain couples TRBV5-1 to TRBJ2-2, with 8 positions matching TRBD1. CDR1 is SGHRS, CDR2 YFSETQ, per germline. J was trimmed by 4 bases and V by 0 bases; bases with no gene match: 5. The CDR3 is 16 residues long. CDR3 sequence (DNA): TGCGCCAGCAGCTTGGTGGTCAGGGGGCCCACCGGGGAGCTGTTTTTT. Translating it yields CASSLVVRGPTGELFF.

CDR3 sequence (DNA): TGTGCCAGCAGCCAAGGAGGGACTGGGGTTGGTGAGCAGTTCTTC. This translates into CASSQGGTGVGEQFF. The rearrangement uses TRBV14 and TRBJ2-1, with a weak D call TRBD2 (6 bases). The germline V gene encodes CDR1 SGHDN and CDR2 FVKESK. The V end lost 1 base, the J end lost 9 bases, and 16 bases lay between the germline ends. This CDR3 region has 15 residues.